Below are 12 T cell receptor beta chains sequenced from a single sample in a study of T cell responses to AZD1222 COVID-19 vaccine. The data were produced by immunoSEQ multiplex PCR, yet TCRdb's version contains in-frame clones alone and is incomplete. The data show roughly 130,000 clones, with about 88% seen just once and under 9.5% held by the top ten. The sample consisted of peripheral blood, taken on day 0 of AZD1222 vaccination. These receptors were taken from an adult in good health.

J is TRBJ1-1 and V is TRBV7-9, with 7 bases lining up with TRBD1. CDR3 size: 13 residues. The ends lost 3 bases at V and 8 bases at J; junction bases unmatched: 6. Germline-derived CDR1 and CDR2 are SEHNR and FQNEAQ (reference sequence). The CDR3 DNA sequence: TGTGCCAGCAGCTTTTTGGAGACAGGGGAAGCTTTCTTT. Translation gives CASSFLETGEAFF.

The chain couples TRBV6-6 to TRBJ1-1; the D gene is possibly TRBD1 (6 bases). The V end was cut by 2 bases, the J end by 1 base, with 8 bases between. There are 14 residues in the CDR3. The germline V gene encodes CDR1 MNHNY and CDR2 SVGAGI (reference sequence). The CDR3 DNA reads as TGTGCCAGCAGTTACGACAGGCCGAACACTGAAGCTTTCTTT. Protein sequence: CASSYDRPNTEAFF.

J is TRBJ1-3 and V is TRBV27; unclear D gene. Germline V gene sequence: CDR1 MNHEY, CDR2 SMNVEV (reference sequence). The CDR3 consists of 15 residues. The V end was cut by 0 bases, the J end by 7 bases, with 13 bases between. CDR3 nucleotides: TGTGCCAGCAGTTTATCGGGGAGGGATGGGAACACCATATATTTT. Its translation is CASSLSGRDGNTIYF.

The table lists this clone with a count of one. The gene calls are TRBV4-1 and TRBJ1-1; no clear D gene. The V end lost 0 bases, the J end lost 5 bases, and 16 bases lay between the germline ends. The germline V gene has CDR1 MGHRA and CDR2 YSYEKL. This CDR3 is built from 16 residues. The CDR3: CASSQDSAGVRTEAFF. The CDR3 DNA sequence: TGCGCCAGCAGCCAAGATTCGGCGGGAGTTAGAACTGAAGCTTTCTTT.

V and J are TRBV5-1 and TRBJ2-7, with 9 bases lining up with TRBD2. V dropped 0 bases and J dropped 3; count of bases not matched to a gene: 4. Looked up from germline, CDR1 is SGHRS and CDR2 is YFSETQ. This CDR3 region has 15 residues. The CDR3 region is CASSLGLAGIYEQYF. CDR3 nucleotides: TGCGCCAGCAGCTTGGGCCTAGCGGGGATCTACGAGCAGTACTTC. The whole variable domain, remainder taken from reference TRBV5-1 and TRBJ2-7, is KAGVTQTPRYLIKTRGQQVTLSCSPISGHRSVSWYQQTPGQGLQFLFEYFSETQRNKGNFPGRFSGRQFSNSRSEMNVSTLELGDSALYLCASSLGLAGIYEQYFGPGTRLTVT.

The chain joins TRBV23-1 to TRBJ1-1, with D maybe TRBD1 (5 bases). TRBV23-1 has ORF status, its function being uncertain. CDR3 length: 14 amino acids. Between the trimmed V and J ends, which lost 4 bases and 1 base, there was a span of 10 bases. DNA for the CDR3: TGCGCCAGCAGTCTACTAGGGACGAACACTGAAGCTTTCTTT. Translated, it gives CASSLLGTNTEAFF.

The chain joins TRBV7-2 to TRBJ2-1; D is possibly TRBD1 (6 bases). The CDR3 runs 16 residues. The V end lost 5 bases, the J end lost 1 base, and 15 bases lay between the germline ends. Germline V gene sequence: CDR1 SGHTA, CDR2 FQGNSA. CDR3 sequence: CASSLPGQGSYNEQFF. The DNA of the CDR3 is TGTGCCAGCAGCCTTCCCGGGCAGGGGTCCTACAATGAGCAGTTCTTC.

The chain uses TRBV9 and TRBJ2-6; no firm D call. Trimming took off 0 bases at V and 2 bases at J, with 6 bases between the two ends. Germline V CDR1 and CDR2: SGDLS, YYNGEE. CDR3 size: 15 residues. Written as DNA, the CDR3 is TGTGCCAGCAGCGTAGGGTGGGCTGGGGCCAACGTCCTGACTTTC. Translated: CASSVGWAGANVLTF.

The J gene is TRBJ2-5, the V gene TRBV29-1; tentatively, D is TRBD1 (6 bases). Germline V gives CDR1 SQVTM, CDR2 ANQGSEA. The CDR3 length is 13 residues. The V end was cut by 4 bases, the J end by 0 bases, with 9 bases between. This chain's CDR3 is CSVGGDNQETQYF. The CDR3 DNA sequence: TGCAGCGTTGGTGGGGACAACCAAGAGACCCAGTACTTC. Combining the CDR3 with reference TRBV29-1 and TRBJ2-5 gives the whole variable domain SAVISQKPSRDICQRGTSLTIQCQVDSQVTMMFWYRQQPGQSLTLIATANQGSEATYESGFVIDKFPISRPNLTFSTLTVSNMSPEDSSIYLCSVGGDNQETQYFGPGTRLLVL.

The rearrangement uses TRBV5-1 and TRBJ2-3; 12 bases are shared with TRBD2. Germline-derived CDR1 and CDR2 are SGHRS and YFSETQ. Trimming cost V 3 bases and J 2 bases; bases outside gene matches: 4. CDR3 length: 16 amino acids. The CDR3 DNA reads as TGCGCCAGCAGCTCTGGACTAGCGGGGAACACAGATACGCAGTATTTT. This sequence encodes CASSSGLAGNTDTQYF. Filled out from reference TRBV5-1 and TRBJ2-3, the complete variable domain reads KAGVTQTPRYLIKTRGQQVTLSCSPISGHRSVSWYQQTPGQGLQFLFEYFSETQRNKGNFPGRFSGRQFSNSRSEMNVSTLELGDSALYLCASSSGLAGNTDTQYFGPGTRLTVL.

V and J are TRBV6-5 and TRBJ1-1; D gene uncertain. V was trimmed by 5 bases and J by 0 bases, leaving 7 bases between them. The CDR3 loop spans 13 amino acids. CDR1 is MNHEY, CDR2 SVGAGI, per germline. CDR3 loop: CASSNDMNTEAFF. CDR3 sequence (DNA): TGTGCCAGCAGTAATGACATGAACACTGAAGCTTTCTTT.

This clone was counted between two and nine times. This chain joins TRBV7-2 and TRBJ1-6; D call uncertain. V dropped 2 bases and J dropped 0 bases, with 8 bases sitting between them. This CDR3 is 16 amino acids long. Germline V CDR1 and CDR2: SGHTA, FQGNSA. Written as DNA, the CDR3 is TGTGCCAGCAGCTTATACGGGAGCTCCTATAATTCACCCCTCCACTTT. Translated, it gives CASSLYGSSYNSPLHF.